This T cell receptor beta chain was retrieved from a study of cytomegalovirus exposure and HLA in healthy donors. Study-level information: Of around 400 genotyped donors, roughly 80% grouped in the Caucasian-associated ancestry cluster.

PCR involved 60 Vbeta and 13 Jbeta primers. Produced via immunoSEQ multiplex PCR; TCRdb's table is partial and in-frame only. The data contain some 120,000 clones, 60% to 85% of them singletons. About this clone itself: What it recognizes is unknown.

Study-level points and caveats: TCR sequences were mostly rare, though some public TCRs occurred in many donors.

This CDR3 has 19 residues. The germline gives CDR1 MGHRA, CDR2 YSYEKL. The germline V and J ends were trimmed by 0 bases and 1 base, with 21 bases remaining between them. This chain uses TRBV4-1 with TRBJ1-1; D may be TRBD1 (6 bases). The sequence derives from a man aged 30-40 years in good health and CMV-seronegative. Input material: PBMCs. In DNA form, the CDR3 reads TGCGCCAGCAGCCAAGAGGAGAGACAAAAGACAGGAAAGAACACTGAAGCTTTCTTT. As protein: CASSQEERQKTGKNTEAFF.